This record looks at one TCR beta chain sequence and its context. Its target is not known. The deep-level immunoSEQ assay was used. Produced via immunoSEQ multiplex PCR; TCRdb's table is partial and in-frame only. The sample lists around 2,000,000 clones, just under 95% seen once, with 1.2% in the top ten. The data derive from a study of shared clonotypes between healthy human individuals. Findings and caveats of the study: The diversity represented, both genetic and in exposure history, was limited by few donors. Clonotypes that were shared across a few donors made up around 5% of naive CD4 clonotypes.

The CDR3 consists of 14 residues. The V and J ends lost 1 base and 6 bases, in that order; junction bases with no gene match: 5. Looked up from germline, CDR1 is SGHDT and CDR2 is YYEEEE. Naive CD8 populations comprised CD45RO-negative cells positively selected for CCR7, excluding terminally differentiated effector memory CD45RA+ cells. This sequence originates from a young man in good health. Sequencing used naive CD8+ T cells sorted from blood. The chain employs TRBV5-6 and TRBJ1-1, with 8 bases aligning to TRBD1. CDR3 sequence (DNA): TGTGCCAGCAGCTTGAGCAGGGGGCGGCCTGAAGCTTTCTTT. The encoded protein is CASSLSRGRPEAFF.